This passage covers 12 T cell receptor beta chains from one sample sequenced in a study of blood T cell repertoires in COVID-19. Assay used: immunoSEQ multiplex PCR; TCRdb lists only in-frame clones, some missing. Found here are around 250,000 clones, 65% to 85% of them singletons; the top ten hold approximately 6%. The source material was peripheral blood. These receptors originate from an elderly man with acute or convalescent COVID-19.

The chain couples TRBV18 to TRBJ1-2; no clear D gene. Trimming took off 2 bases at V and 0 bases at J, with 7 bases between the two ends. Germline CDR1 reads KGHSH; CDR2 reads LQKENI. The CDR3 totals 14 residues. In DNA, the CDR3 is TGTGCCAGCTCACCAACAGTTTCTAACTATGGCTACACCTTC. Protein product: CASSPTVSNYGYTF.

The chain has TRBV28 and TRBJ1-1; the D gene is possibly TRBD1 (6 bases). V was shortened by 6 bases and J by 0 bases, with 11 bases between the two germline ends. The CDR3 has 14 amino acids. Germline-derived CDR1 and CDR2 are MDHEN and SYDVKM. CDR3 protein: CASRGQLMNTEAFF. The CDR3 bases are TGTGCCAGCAGAGGACAGCTGATGAACACTGAAGCTTTCTTT.

This sequence joins TRBV5-1 and TRBJ2-6, with TRBD1 identical over 8 bases. The germline CDR1 and CDR2 sequences are SGHRS and YFSETQ. This CDR3 spans 14 amino acids. Trimming at V came to 9 bases and at J to 4 bases, leaving 6 bases not matched to a gene. The CDR3 DNA is TGCGCCACCGGACAGGGATCGGGGGCCAACGTCCTGACTTTC. It translates to CATGQGSGANVLTF.

This clone has only a few counts. The genes are TRBV4-1 and TRBJ2-7, with 10 positions matching TRBD1. This CDR3 contains 15 residues. Losses at the gene ends were 4 bases for V and 6 bases for J; bases not matched to a gene: 9. Germline assignment: CDR1 MGHRA and CDR2 YSYEKL. The CDR3 DNA follows: TGCGCCAGCAGCCTACTTGGGACAGGGGACTTCGAGCAGTACTTC. The encoded protein is CASSLLGTGDFEQYF.

The gene calls are TRBV5-1 and TRBJ2-7; D possibly corresponds to TRBD2 (5 bases). Trimming took 5 bases from V and 2 from J, leaving 14 bases between them. The CDR3 length is 14 residues. CDR1 and CDR2 from the germline V gene are SGHRS and YFSETQ. For the CDR3, the DNA is TGCGCCAGCAGTTACGGCGGGCCTACCTACGAGCAGTACTTC. Protein sequence: CASSYGGPTYEQYF.

The gene calls are TRBV7-6 and TRBJ2-5, with a tentative D call TRBD2 (6 bases). Germline V gene data show CDR1 as SGHVS and CDR2 as FNYEAQ. The ends were cut back, 0 bases at V and 3 bases at J, with 11 bases in the middle. The length of the CDR3 is 15 residues. The CDR3 sequence: CASSLALVAEETQYF. The DNA for the CDR3 is TGTGCCAGCAGCTTAGCTCTGGTAGCGGAAGAGACCCAGTACTTC.

The chain is built from TRBV7-9 and TRBJ2-1; no definite D call. The CDR3 runs 9 residues. Germline loops: CDR1 SEHNR, CDR2 FQNEAQ (reference sequence). V was clipped by 5 bases and J by 15 bases, with 8 bases between them. DNA of the CDR3: TGTGCCAGCAGCCCTCCCTGGTTCTTC. It codes for CASSPPWFF. Together with reference TRBV7-9 and TRBJ2-1, the CDR3 gives the full variable domain: DTGVSQNPRHKITKRGQNVTFRCDPISEHNRLYWYRQTLGQGPEFLTYFQNEAQLEKSRLLSDRFSAERPKGSFSTLEIQRTEQGDSAMYLCASSPPWFFGPGTRLTVL.

The chain recombines TRBV3-1 (or the pseudogene TRBV3-2) with TRBJ2-2; TRBD2 matches at 7 bases. Trimming at V came to 3 bases and at J to 3 bases, leaving 4 bases not matched to a gene. Germline CDR1 is LGHDT and CDR2 is YNNKEL (reference sequence). The CDR3 length is 15 residues. CDR3 in DNA: TGTGCCAGCAGCCATGGGGGGGGATACACCGGGGAGCTGTTTTTT. Amino acid sequence: CASSHGGGYTGELFF.

This chain joins TRBV5-1 and TRBJ2-1, with a possible D match to TRBD2 (5 bases). Trimming took 0 bases from V and 4 from J, leaving 17 bases between them. Germline-derived CDR1 and CDR2 are SGHRS and YFSETQ. The CDR3 is 17 residues long. As DNA, the CDR3 is TGCGCCAGCAGCTTGGACCTAGCCGGAGGCTATTACAATGAGCAGTTCTTC. This encodes CASSLDLAGGYYNEQFF.

The chain is built from TRBV6-5 and TRBJ2-2; weak D call: TRBD1 (6 bases). This CDR3 region has 13 residues. Germline loops: CDR1 MNHEY, CDR2 SVGAGI. Deletions cut 7 bases from V and 9 bases from J, with 15 bases between. CDR3 sequence reads: CASIHREIRELFF. The CDR3 region has the DNA TGTGCCAGCATTCACAGGGAGATCAGGGAGCTGTTTTTT.

The chain employs TRBV2 and TRBJ2-1; D call uncertain. CDR3 length: 11 residues. V was shortened by 7 bases and J by 10 bases, with 11 bases between the two germline ends. Germline V gives CDR1 SNHLY, CDR2 FYNNEI. CDR3 region: CASTRLREQFF. DNA of the CDR3: TGTGCCAGCACTAGGCTGAGGGAGCAGTTCTTC. Filled out from reference TRBV2 and TRBJ2-1, the complete variable domain reads EPEVTQTPSHQVTQMGQEVILRCVPISNHLYFYWYRQILGQKVEFLVSFYNNEISEKSEIFDDQFSVERPDGSNFTLKIRSTKLEDSAMYFCASTRLREQFFGPGTRLTVL.

V and J are TRBV27 and TRBJ1-5; 7 bases are a match to TRBD1. The ends lost 6 bases at V and 5 bases at J; junction bases unmatched: 7. Germline V lookup: CDR1 MNHEY, CDR2 SMNVEV (reference sequence). This CDR3 is built from 14 residues. This CDR3 is CASRGGTDYQPQHF. Here the CDR3 DNA reads TGTGCCAGCAGGGGCGGGACAGATTATCAGCCCCAGCATTTT.